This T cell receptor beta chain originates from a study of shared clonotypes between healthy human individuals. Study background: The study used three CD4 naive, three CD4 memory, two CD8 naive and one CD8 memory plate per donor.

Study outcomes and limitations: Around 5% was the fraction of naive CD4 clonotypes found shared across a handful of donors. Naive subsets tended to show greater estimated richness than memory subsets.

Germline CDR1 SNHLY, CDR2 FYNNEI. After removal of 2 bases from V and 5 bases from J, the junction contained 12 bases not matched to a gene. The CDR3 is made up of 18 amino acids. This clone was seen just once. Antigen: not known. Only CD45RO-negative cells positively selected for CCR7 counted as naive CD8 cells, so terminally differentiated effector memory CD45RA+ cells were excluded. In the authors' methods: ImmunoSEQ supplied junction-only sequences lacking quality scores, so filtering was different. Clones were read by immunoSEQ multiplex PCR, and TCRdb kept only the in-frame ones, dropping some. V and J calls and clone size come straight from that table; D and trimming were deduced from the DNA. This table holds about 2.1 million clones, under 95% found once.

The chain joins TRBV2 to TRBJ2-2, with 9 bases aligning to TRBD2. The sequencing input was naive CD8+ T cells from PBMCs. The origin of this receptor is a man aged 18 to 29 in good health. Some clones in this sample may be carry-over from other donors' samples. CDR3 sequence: CASSEMAREGRWTGELFF. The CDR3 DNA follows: TGTGCCAGCAGTGAAATGGCGCGGGAGGGCCGTTGGACCGGGGAGCTGTTTTTT. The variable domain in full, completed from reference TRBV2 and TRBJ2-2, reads EPEVTQTPSHQVTQMGQEVILRCVPISNHLYFYWYRQILGQKVEFLVSFYNNEISEKSEIFDDQFSVERPDGSNFTLKIRSTKLEDSAMYFCASSEMAREGRWTGELFFGEGSRLTVL.